This T cell receptor (beta chain) is from a study of blood T cell repertoires in COVID-19 (dated by TCRdb to 2020 to 2021). At the level of the whole study: Samples covering the acute and convalescent phases of COVID-19 were provided by collaborators in the United States, Italy and Spain. The dataset comprised deeply sampled blood TCRbeta repertoires from subjects exposed to, actively infected with, or recovered from COVID-19. HLA class I and class II types, where available, came from metadata supplied by the sample provider rather than from assay-based typing. The repertoires were released in a freely available public database intended as a resource for research on the immune response to SARS-CoV-2. The sample metadata nearly always contained a de-identified subject ID, COVID-19 status, age in years and sex. Samples came from the ongoing ImmuneRACE study (first 160 participants) plus 1,254 subjects from 6 global collaborators. The material from the prospective study consisted of cDNA or gDNA derived from T cells, B-cell-depleted T cells, or PBMCs.

A note on this clone: This clone's antigen is unknown. It has no much larger one-base neighbor in the sample; base qualities were not kept.

On the study overall, not on this receptor specifically: The quantity of clinical and demographic metadata differed by source and by participant and was supplied without curation.

Spanning cysteine to phenylalanine, the CDR3 consists of 17 amino acids. The read is trimmed to its CDR3 DNA, 51 bases read in frame from base 1. Per the germline V gene, KGHSH is the CDR1 and LQKENI is the CDR2. V drops 1 base and J drops 1 base, leaving 16 bases in between. Participants in the prospective study were aged roughly 18 to 100 years, lived in 24 United States geographic areas, and enrolled through a virtual design. Cohort assignment in the prospective study relied on participant-reported clinical history from a screening survey and a study questionnaire. In the prospective study, mobile phlebotomists collected whole blood, serum and a nasopharyngeal or oropharyngeal swab from each participant. Participants in the prospective study had the option to provide additional blood draws and questionnaires over a 2-month period. Prospective study blood samples were shipped either frozen or at room temperature before DNA extraction.

TCRbeta CDR3 regions were amplified from genomic DNA using the immunoSEQ Assay, a bias-controlled multiplex PCR. Regarding the original processing steps: Nucleated cell counts per sample were estimated from amplification of reference gene primers within the assay. To quantify the absolute abundance of each unique TCRbeta CDR3 rearrangement, sequence reads were collapsed and filtered. For each sample, productive Simpson clonality was calculated as the square root of Simpson's diversity index across productive rearrangements. Sourced from immuneACCESS, this table was stored by TCRdb with only in-frame sequences that have V and J called. A share of the clones is absent; for the studies checked, an unresolved V gene accounts for under half, and the remainder has no known explanation. V and J calls and clone size follow that table, whereas D and trimming were derived from the DNA. The table for this sample lists about 240,000 clones; 75% to 90% of them were counted only once. Around 3.3% of the sample belongs to the ten largest clones.

This clonotype was obtained from a woman between 40 and 55 years old with acute COVID-19. The rearrangement joined TRBV18 to TRBJ1-1; the D gene is unclear. Sequenced sample: PBMCs or T cells enriched from blood (not recorded which). The DNA sequence is TGTGCCAGCTCACCACTGTCCCGGCAGGCACCGAACACTGAAGCTTTCTTT. The resulting protein is CASSPLSRQAPNTEAFF.